The following is a TCR beta chain sequence with its context. This sample is part of a study of blood T cell repertoires in COVID-19. On the study more broadly: PBMCs, B-cell-depleted T cells, or T cells provided the cDNA or gDNA that made up the material.

Germline V CDR1 and CDR2: MRHNA, SNTAGT. V lost 6 bases to trimming and J lost 2 bases; unmatched junction nucleotides: 4. There are 14 residues in the CDR3. Source study methods: Nucleated cell counts were estimated from reference gene primer amplification. Sequencing was performed with immunoSEQ multiplex PCR; in TCRdb, only in-frame clones are kept and a portion is missing. D and trimming were read from the DNA, whereas the V and J calls and clone size are those reported in that table. The table includes about 190,000 clones, around nine tenths detected once. The J gene is TRBJ2-3, the V gene TRBV6-4; 8 bases agree with TRBD2. The material sequenced was peripheral blood. This TCR came from a man in his 60s with active or convalescent COVID-19. DNA for the CDR3: TGTGCCAGCAGGACAGCGGGGGCCACAGATACGCAGTATTTT. Protein: CASRTAGATDTQYF.